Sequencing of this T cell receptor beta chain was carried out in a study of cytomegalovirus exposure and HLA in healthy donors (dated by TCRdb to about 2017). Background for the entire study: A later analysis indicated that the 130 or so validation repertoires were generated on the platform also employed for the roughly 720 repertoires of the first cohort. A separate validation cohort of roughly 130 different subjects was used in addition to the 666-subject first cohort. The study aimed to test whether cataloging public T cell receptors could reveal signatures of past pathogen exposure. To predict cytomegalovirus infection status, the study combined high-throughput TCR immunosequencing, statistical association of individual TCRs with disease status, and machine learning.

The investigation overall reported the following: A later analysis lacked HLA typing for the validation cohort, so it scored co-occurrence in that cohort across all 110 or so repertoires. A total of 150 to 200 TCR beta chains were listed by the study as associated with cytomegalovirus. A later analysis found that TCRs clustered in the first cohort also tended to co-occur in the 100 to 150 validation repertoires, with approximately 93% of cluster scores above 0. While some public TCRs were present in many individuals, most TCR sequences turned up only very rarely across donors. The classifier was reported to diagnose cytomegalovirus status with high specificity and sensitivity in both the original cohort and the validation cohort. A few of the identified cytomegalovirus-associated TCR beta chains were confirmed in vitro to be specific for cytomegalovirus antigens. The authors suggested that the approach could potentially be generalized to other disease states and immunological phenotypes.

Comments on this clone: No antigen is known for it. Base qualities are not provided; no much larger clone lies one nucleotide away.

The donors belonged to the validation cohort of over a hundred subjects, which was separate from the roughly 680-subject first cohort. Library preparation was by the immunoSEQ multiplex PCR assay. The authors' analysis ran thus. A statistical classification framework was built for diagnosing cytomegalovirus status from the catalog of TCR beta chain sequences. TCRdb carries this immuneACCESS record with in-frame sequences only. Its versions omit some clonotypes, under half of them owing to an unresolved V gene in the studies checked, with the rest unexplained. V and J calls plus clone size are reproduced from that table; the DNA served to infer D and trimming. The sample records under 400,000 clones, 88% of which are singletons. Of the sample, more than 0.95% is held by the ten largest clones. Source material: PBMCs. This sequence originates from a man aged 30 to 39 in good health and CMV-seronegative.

The nucleotides are TGTGCCAGCAGCTCAGCGGGACTAGCGGGGGAGACCCAGTACTTC. This yields the protein CASSSAGLAGETQYF. The sequence is built from TRBV13 and TRBJ2-5; the junction holds 13 bases that match TRBD2. V loses 4 bases at its end and J loses 5 bases; junction bases beyond the gene matches: 4. Sequences PRHDT (CDR1) and FYEKMQ (CDR2) are obtained from the germline V gene (reference sequence). The CDR3, cysteine through phenylalanine, is 15 amino acids long. Only the CDR3 region is kept as DNA, spanning 45 bases read in frame from base 1.